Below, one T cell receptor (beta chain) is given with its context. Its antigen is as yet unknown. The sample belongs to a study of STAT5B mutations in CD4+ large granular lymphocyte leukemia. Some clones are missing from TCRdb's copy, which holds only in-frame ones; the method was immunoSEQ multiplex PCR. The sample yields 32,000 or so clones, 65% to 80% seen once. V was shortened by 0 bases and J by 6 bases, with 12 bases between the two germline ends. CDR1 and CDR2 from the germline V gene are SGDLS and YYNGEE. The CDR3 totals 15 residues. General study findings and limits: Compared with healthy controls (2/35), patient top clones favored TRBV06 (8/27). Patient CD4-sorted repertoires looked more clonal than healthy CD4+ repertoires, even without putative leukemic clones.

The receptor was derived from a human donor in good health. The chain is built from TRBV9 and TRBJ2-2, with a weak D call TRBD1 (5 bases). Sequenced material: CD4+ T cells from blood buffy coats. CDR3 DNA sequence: TGTGCCAGCAGCGTAGGAGGCCCCAGGGCCGGGGAGCTGTTTTTT. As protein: CASSVGGPRAGELFF.